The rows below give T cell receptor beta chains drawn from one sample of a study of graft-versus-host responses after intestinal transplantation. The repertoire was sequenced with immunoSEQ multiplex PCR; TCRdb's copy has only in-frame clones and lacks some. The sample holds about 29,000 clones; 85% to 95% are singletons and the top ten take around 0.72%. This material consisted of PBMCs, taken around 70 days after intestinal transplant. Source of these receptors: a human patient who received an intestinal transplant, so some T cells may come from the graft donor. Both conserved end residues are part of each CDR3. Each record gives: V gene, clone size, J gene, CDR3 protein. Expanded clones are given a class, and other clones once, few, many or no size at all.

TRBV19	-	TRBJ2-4	CASKDGSTQYF
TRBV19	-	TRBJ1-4	CASSIWAGSEKLFF
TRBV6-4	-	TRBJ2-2	CASSDSRGTDTGELFF
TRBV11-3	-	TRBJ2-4	CASSPEQGSVNIQYF
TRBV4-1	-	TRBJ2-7	CASSLRTGLYEQYF
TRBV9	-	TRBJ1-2	CASSVGQKANYGYTF
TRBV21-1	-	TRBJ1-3	CASSGDSRGSGNTIYF
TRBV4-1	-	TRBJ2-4	CASSQFSGRPQNIQYF
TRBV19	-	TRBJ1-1	CASSIDLTGENTEAFF
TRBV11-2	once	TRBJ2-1	CASSYPGIYNEQFF
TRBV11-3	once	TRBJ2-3	CASSLLSGGDTQYF
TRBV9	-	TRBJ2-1	CASKSRNEQFF
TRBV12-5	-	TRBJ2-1	CASGFDIYNEQFF
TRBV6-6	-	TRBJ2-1	CASSYHPSGSDDEQFF
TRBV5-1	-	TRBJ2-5	CASSRLAGRETQYF
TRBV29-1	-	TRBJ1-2	CSVETGGHGYGYTF
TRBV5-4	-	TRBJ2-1	CASSLALADEQFF
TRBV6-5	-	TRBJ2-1	CASSSPGTGYEQFF
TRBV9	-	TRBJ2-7	CASSVGQDRDEQYF
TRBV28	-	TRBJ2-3	CASSLFGARGADTQYF
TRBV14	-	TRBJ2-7	CASSQSSGGGYEQYF
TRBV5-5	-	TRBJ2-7	CASSRVAPYEQYF
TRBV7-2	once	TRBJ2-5	CASRGQGSAYQETQYF
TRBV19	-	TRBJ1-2	CASSIDLTAANYGYTF
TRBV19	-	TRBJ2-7	CASTSGLNEQYF
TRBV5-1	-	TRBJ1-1	CASSLGGLSATEAFF
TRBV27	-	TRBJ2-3	CASSFSGLVADTQYF
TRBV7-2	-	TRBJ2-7	CASSLAGAYEQYF
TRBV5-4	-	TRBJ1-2	CASSFVQGSLFYGYTF
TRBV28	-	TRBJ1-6	CASRRRGSPLHF
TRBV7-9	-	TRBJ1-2	CASSLPGPGYTF
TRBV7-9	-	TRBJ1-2	CASSLDRVDGYTF
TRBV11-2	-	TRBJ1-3	CASRPGDFSGNTIYF
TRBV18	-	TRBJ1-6	CASSDRGYNSPLHF
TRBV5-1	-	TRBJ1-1	CASSLDWGSEAFF
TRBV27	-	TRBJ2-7	CASSLSLGTVSYEQYF
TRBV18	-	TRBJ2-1	CASSPPDSYNEQFF
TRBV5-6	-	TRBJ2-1	CASSLARGSDSHNEQFF
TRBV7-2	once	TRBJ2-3	CASSGRTSGGPTDTQYF
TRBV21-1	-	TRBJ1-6	CASSRDPGNSPLHF
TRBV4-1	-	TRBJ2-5	CASSQEYRVGETQYF
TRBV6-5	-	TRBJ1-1	CASGDRGRRNTEAFF
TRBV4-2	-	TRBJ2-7	CASSQETGWADEQYF
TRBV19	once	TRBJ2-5	CASSILSVGQRNQETQYF
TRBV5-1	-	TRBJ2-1	CASSFVGPGDNEQFF